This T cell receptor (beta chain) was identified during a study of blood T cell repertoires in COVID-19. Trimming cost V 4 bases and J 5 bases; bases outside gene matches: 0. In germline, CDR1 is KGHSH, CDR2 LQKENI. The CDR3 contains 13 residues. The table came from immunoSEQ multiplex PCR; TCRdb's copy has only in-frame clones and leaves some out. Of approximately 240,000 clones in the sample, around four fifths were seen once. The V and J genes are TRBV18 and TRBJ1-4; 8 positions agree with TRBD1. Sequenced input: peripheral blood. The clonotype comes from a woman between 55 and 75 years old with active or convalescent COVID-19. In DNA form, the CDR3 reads TGTGCCAGCTCACGGGACAGGAATGAAAAACTGTTTTTT. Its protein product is CASSRDRNEKLFF.